This T cell receptor (beta chain) is drawn from a study of shared clonotypes between healthy human individuals. Data came from immunoSEQ multiplex PCR; TCRdb stores just in-frame clones and leaves some out. The data hold about 470,000 clones, with 70% to 80% observed a single time. Approximately 100 million PBMCs served as the genomic DNA source for unsorted samples. The source of this sequence is a woman in her thirties or forties in good health. Some clones in this sample may be carry-over from other donors' samples. Sequencing input: PBMCs.

The chain's CDR3 is CAISELSGSSQYF. The CDR3 coding sequence is TGTGCCATCAGTGAGCTTAGCGGGAGTTCCCAGTACTTC. The V gene is TRBV10-3, the J gene TRBJ2-5, with TRBD2 matching 9 bases. Germline V gene data show CDR1 as ENHRY and CDR2 as SYGVKD. The CDR3 runs to 13 residues. V was clipped by 2 bases and J by 9 bases; unmatched bases: 4.